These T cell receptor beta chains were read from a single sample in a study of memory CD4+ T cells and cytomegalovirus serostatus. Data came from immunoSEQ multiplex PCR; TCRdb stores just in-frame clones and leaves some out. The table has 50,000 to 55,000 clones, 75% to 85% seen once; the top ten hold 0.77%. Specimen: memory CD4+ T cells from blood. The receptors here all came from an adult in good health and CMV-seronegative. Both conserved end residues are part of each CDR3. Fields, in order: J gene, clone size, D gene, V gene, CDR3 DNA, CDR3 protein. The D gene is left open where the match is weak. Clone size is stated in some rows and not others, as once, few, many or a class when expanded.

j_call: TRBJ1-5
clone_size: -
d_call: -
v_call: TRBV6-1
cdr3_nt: TGTGCCAGCAGTGAATTGGAGGGGGAGGGTCAGCCCCAGCATTTT
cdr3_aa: CASSELEGEGQPQHF

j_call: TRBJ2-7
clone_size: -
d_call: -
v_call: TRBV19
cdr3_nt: TGTGCCAGTAGTATAGGCGGGACCGCACATCACGAGCAGTACTTC
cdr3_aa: CASSIGGTAHHEQYF

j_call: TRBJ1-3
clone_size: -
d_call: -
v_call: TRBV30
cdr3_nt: TGTGCCTGGAGTGTACTTGCAGGCTCCTCTGGAAACACCATATATTTT
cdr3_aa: CAWSVLAGSSGNTIYF

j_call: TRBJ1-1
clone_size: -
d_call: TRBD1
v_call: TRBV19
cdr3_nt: TGTGCCAGTAGTAACCCCAAAATGACAGGGGTTAGCACTGAAGCTTTCTTT
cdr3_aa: CASSNPKMTGVSTEAFF

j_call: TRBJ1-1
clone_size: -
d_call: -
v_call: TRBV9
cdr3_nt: TGTGCCAGCAGCGTAGGCCCGAGGACTGAAGCTTTCTTT
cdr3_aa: CASSVGPRTEAFF

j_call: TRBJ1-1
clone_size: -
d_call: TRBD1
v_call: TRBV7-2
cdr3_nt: TGTGCCAGCAGTCGGGACAGGAGTAACACTGAAGCTTTCTTT
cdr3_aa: CASSRDRSNTEAFF

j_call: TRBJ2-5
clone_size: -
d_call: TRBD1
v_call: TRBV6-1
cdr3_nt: TGTGCCAGCAGGGAGACAGGGGCCGCCACCCGAGCCCAGTACTTC
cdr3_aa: CASRETGAATRAQYF

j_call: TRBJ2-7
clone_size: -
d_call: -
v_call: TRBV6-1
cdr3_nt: TGTGCCAGCAGTAAAGGACAAACAACTTACTACGAGCAGTACTTC
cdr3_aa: CASSKGQTTYYEQYF

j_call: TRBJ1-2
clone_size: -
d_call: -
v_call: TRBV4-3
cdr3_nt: TGCGCCAGCAGCCAAGACCGGTCCTATGGCTACACCTTC
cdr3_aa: CASSQDRSYGYTF

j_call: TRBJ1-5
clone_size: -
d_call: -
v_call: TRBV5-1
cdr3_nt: TGCGCCAGCAGCTCGGCAGGGGAATCGGGACAGCCCCAGCATTTT
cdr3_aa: CASSSAGESGQPQHF

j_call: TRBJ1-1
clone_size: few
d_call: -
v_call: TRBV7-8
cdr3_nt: TGTGCCAGCAGCTTAGAAGTGAACACTGAAGCTTTCTTT
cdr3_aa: CASSLEVNTEAFF